This entry is about one T cell receptor beta chain. Its antigen is currently unknown. Its ends do not fully match the called genes, so a read error is possible. Per germline, CDR1 SGHAT and CDR2 FQDESV (reference sequence). CDR3 length equals 13 residues. These data originate in a study of tumor-infiltrating lymphocytes in primary liver carcinoma. Study observations and caveats: It was tumor-adjacent and tumor-blood pairs that overlapped less than tumor region pairs did.

Blood RNA was derived from unsorted whole blood, and germline DNA was extracted too. TCR beta cDNA was made from 450 to 600 ng total RNA with a constant-region primer. Generation of the TCR beta libraries relied on three nested multiplex PCR rounds using slightly modified ARM-PCR. Amplification in the first two PCR rounds was performed using TRBV1-TRBV30 forward primers and a C-beta reverse primer for approximately 10 cycles each. MiXCR, run by TCRdb on the multiplex PCR reads, gives a single entry per CDR3 protein. The data show about 310,000 distinct CDR3 sequences, 65% seen once. The sample consisted of peripheral blood. The origin of this receptor is a middle-aged man with primary liver carcinoma and hepatitis B virus infection. The chain joins TRBV11-1 to TRBJ1-1, with D unresolved. CDR3 sequence (DNA): TGTGACAGCAGCTTTGAGTTGGTCCGCGAAGCTTTCTTT. Its translation is CDSSFELVREAFF.